The 8 T cell receptor beta chains in this list originate from one sample, sequenced in a study of vaccination effects on CD4 cells after COVID-19. After more than 8 days in culture, the CD4+ T cells were isolated. Participants got two doses of BNT162b2 or mRNA-1273 vaccine. Sequenced by immunoSEQ multiplex PCR; TCRdb stores in-frame clones only, minus some. The table has about 73,000 clones, roughly 73% seen once; the top ten hold roughly 2%. Antigens for these TCRs are unknown. The sample here was CD4+ T cells from PBMCs cultured without peptide, taken after COVID-19 vaccination. The receptors come from a human donor who received a COVID-19 vaccine.

This clone has a single count. The rearrangement joins TRBV6-5 to TRBJ1-6, with a tentative D call TRBD1 (6 bases). There are 12 residues in the CDR3. V lost 7 bases to trimming and J lost 10 bases, with 11 bases between them. CDR1 MNHEY and CDR2 SVGAGI come from the germline V gene. For the CDR3, the DNA is TGTGCCAGCAACAGGGAGAACTCACCCCTCCACTTT. Its protein is CASNRENSPLHF.

This chain uses TRBV2 with TRBJ1-2; TRBD1 is a possible D gene (5 bases). Germline CDR1 SNHLY, CDR2 FYNNEI. V shed 7 bases and J shed 0 bases, with 12 bases lying between them. The CDR3 consists of 14 residues. The CDR3 region has the DNA TGTGCCAGCATCGCGGGGGTTTCTAACTATGGCTACACCTTC. Residues: CASIAGVSNYGYTF.

The V gene is TRBV5-4, the J gene TRBJ2-5; TRBD1 matches 7 bases. The CDR3 sequence is 14 residues long. Losses at the gene ends were 4 bases for V and 1 base for J; bases not matched to a gene: 4. CDR1 SGHNT and CDR2 YYREEE come from the germline V gene (reference sequence). CDR3 bases: TGTGCCAGCAGCGTGGGACAGATCCAAGAGACCCAGTACTTC. It translates to CASSVGQIQETQYF.

The chain uses TRBV19 and TRBJ1-5, with D tentatively TRBD1 (6 bases). Deletions cut 4 bases from V and 3 bases from J, with 13 bases between. This CDR3 contains 15 residues. Germline V CDR1 and CDR2: LNHDA, SQIVND (reference sequence). The DNA for the CDR3 is TGTGCCAGTAGTACATTCGGACAGCTCAATCAGCCCCAGCATTTT. Translated, it gives CASSTFGQLNQPQHF.

The chain has TRBV5-1 and TRBJ2-3; D unclear. The CDR3 spans 16 residues. With 3 bases removed from V and 0 bases from J, the gap between germline ends came to 14 bases. Per germline, CDR1 SGHRS and CDR2 YFSETQ. CDR3: CASSSLTATSTDTQYF. DNA of the CDR3: TGCGCCAGCAGCTCCCTAACTGCTACTAGCACAGATACGCAGTATTTT.

A single count supports this clone. V and J are TRBV3-1 (or the pseudogene TRBV3-2) and TRBJ1-4; D is perhaps TRBD1 (6 bases). The germline CDR1 and CDR2 sequences are LGHDT and YNNKEL (reference sequence). The CDR3 sequence is 14 residues long. V was shortened by 4 bases and J by 3 bases, with 9 bases between the two germline ends. The CDR3 reads CASSRGPPNEKLFF. The CDR3 coding sequence is TGTGCCAGCAGCCGGGGGCCGCCTAATGAAAAACTGTTTTTT.

V and J are TRBV5-6 and TRBJ2-5, with D unclear. Germline CDR1 SGHDT, CDR2 YYEEEE. The CDR3 sequence is 17 residues long. Between the trimmed V and J ends, which lost 2 bases and 1 base, there was a span of 18 bases. DNA of the CDR3: TGTGCCAGCAGCTTTAATGGCAGCCCGGTATCCCAAGAGACCCAGTACTTC. Its translation: CASSFNGSPVSQETQYF.

The V and J genes are TRBV28 and TRBJ2-3; D is ambiguous. The germline V gene has CDR1 MDHEN and CDR2 SYDVKM. The ends were cut back, 4 bases at V and 5 bases at J, with 7 bases in the middle. The CDR3 length is 12 residues. The CDR3 sequence is CASSSPRDTQYF. CDR3 in DNA: TGTGCCAGCAGTTCCCCCAGAGATACGCAGTATTTT.